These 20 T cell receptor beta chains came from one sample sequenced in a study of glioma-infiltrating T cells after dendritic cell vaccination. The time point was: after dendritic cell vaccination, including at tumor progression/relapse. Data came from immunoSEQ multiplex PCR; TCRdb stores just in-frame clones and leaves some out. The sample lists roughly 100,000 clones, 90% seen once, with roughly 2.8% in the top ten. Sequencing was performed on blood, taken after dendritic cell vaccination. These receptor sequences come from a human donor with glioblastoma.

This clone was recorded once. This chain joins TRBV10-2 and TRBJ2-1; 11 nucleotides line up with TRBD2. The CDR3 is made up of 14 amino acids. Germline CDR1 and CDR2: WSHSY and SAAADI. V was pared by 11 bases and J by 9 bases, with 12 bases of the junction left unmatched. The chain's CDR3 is CASRTLAGGGEQFF. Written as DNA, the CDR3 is TGCGCCTCCCGGACGCTAGCGGGAGGAGGTGAGCAGTTCTTC.

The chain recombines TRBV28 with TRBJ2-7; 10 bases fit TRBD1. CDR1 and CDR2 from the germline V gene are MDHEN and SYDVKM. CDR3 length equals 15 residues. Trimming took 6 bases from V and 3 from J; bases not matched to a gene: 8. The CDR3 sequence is CASSSRDRGGYEQYF. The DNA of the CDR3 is TGTGCCAGCAGCTCACGGGACAGGGGAGGCTACGAGCAGTACTTC. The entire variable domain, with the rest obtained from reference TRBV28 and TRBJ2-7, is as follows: DVKVTQSSRYLVKRTGEKVFLECVQDMDHENMFWYRQDPGLGLRLIYFSYDVKMKEKGDIPEGYSVSREKKERFSLILESASTNQTSMYLCASSSRDRGGYEQYFGPGTRLTVT.

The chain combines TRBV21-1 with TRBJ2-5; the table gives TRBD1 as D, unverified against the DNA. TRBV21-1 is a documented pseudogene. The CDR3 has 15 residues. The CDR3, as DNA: TGTGCCAGCTCGACAAACCGGGACAGGGGAGAGACCCAGTACTTC. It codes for CASSTNRDRGETQYF.

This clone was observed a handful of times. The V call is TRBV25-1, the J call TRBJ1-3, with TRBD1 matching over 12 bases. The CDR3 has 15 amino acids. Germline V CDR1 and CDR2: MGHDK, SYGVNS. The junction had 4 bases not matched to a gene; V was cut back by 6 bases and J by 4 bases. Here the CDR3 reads CASRGDRGQGNTIYF. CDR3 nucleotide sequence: TGTGCCAGCAGGGGGGACAGGGGGCAAGGAAACACCATATATTTT.

CDR3 bases: TGTGCCAGCAGTGAACCGGCAGGGGGTCCTGAAGCTTTCTTT. This sequence encodes CASSEPAGGPEAFF. The gene calls are TRBV6-1 and TRBJ1-1; 7 nucleotides line up with TRBD1. Unmatched junction bases numbered 6, after V lost 2 bases and J lost 6 bases. The CDR3 runs 14 residues. Germline CDR1 MNHNS, CDR2 SASEGT.

CDR3 nucleotides: TGTGCCAGCAGTGGAGGTCGGGTTAATGAAAAACTGTTTTTT. Its protein is CASSGGRVNEKLFF. V is TRBV6-1 and J is TRBJ1-4; D is ambiguous. V was clipped by 4 bases and J by 4 bases, with 10 bases between them. From germline, CDR1 is MNHNS and CDR2 SASEGT. The CDR3 consists of 14 residues.

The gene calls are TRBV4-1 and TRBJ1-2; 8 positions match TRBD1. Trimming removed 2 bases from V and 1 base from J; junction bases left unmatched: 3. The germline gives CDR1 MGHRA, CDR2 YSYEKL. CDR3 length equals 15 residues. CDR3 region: CASSQMTGVNYGYTF. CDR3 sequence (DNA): TGCGCCAGCAGCCAAATGACAGGGGTTAACTATGGCTACACCTTC.

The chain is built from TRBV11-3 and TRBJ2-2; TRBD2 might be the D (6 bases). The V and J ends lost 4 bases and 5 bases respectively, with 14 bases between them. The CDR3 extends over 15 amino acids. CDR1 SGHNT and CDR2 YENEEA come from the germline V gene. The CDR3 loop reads CASSSAAAGTGELFF. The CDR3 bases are TGTGCCAGCAGCTCCGCAGCGGCGGGGACCGGGGAGCTGTTTTTT.

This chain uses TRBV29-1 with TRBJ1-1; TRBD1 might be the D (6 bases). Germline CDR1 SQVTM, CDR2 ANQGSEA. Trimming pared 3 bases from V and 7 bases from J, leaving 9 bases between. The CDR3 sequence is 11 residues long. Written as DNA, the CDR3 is TGCAGCGTTGAGAGGACAGTTGAAGCTTTCTTT. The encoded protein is CSVERTVEAFF. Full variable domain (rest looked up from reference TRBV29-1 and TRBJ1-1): SAVISQKPSRDICQRGTSLTIQCQVDSQVTMMFWYRQQPGQSLTLIATANQGSEATYESGFVIDKFPISRPNLTFSTLTVSNMSPEDSSIYLCSVERTVEAFFGQGTRLTVV.

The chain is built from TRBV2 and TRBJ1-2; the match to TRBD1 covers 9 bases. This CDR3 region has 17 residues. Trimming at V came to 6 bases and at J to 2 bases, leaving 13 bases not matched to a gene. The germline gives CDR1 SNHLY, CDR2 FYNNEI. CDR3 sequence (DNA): TGTGCCAGCAGAAGGACAGGGGACCGCAGTCCAAACTATGGCTACACCTTC. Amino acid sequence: CASRRTGDRSPNYGYTF.

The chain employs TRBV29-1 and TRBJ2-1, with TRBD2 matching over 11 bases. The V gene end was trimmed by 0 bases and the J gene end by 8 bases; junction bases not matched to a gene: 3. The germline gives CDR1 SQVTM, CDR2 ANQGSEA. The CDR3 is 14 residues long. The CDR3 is CSVEDTSGGYEQFF. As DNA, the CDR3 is TGCAGCGTTGAAGACACTAGCGGGGGTTATGAGCAGTTCTTC.

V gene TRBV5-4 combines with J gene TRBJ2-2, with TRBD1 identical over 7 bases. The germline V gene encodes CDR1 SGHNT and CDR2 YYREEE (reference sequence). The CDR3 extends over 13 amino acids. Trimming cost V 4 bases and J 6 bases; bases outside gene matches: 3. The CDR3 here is CASSGQGAGELFF. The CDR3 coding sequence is TGTGCCAGCAGCGGCCAGGGGGCCGGGGAGCTGTTTTTT.

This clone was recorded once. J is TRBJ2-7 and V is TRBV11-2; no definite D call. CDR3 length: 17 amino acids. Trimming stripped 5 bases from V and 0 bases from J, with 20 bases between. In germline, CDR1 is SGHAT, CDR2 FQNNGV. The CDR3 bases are TGTGCCAGCAGCCACCGAGACGGGTTACCAAGCTCCTACGAGCAGTACTTC. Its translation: CASSHRDGLPSSYEQYF.

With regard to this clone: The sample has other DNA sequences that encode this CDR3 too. DNA of the CDR3: TGTGCCAGCAGCGTAGGTACAGTCAATCAGCCCCAGCATTTT. This codes for CASSVGTVNQPQHF. The chain combines TRBV9 with TRBJ1-5; D gene uncertain. Germline values: CDR1 SGDLS, CDR2 YYNGEE. V lost 0 bases to trimming and J lost 3 bases, with 7 bases between them. The CDR3 length is 14 residues. The variable domain in full, with the rest retrieved from reference TRBV9 and TRBJ1-5, is DSGVTQTPKHLITATGQRVTLRCSPRSGDLSVYWYQQSLDQGLQFLIQYYNGEERAKGNILERFSAQQFPDLHSELNLSSLELGDSALYFCASSVGTVNQPQHFGDGTRLSIL.

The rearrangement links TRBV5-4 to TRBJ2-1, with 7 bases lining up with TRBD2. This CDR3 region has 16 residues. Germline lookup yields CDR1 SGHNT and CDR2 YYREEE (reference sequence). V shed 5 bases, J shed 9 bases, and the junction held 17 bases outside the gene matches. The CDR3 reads CASSLTGRERAGEQFF. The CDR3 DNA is TGTGCCAGCAGTTTGACGGGGAGGGAGCGGGCCGGTGAGCAGTTCTTC.

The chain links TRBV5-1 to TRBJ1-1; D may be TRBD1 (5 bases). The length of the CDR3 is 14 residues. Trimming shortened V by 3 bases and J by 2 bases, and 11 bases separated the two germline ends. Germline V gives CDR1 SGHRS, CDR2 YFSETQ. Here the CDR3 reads CASSSTDSNTEAFF. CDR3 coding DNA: TGCGCCAGCAGCTCGACCGACAGCAACACTGAAGCTTTCTTT.

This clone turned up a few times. CDR3: CASRGGWDGSPLHF. Here the CDR3 DNA reads TGTGCCAGTCGGGGAGGGTGGGATGGGTCACCCCTCCACTTT. This chain connects TRBV9 to TRBJ1-6; unclear D gene. V gave up 8 bases and J gave up 10 bases, with 19 bases separating them. Germline V gene data show CDR1 as SGDLS and CDR2 as YYNGEE. The CDR3 is 14 residues long.

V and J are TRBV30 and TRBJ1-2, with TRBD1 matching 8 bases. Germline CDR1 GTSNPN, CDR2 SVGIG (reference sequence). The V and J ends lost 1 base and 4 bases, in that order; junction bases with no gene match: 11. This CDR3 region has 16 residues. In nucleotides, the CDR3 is TGTGCCTGGAGTGACCCCCTAGGGACAGGCGGCTATGGCTACACCTTC. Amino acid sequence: CAWSDPLGTGGYGYTF.

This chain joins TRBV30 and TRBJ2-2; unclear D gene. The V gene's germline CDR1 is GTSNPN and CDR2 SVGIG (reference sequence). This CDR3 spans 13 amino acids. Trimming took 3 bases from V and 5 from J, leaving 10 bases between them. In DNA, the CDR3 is TGTGCCTGGAGGGTCGGTTGGACCGGGGAGCTGTTTTTT. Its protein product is CAWRVGWTGELFF. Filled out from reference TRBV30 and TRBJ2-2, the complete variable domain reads SQTIHQWPATLVQPVGSPLSLECTVEGTSNPNLYWYRQAAGRGLQLLFYSVGIGQISSEVPQNLSASRPQDRQFILSSKKLLLSDSGFYLCAWRVGWTGELFFGEGSRLTVL.

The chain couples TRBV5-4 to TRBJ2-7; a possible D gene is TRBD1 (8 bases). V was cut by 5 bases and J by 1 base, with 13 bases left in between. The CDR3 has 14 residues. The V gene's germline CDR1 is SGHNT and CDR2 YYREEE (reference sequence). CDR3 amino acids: CASSTGGGSYEQYF. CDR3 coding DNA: TGTGCCAGCAGTACAGGGGGGGGATCCTACGAGCAGTACTTC.